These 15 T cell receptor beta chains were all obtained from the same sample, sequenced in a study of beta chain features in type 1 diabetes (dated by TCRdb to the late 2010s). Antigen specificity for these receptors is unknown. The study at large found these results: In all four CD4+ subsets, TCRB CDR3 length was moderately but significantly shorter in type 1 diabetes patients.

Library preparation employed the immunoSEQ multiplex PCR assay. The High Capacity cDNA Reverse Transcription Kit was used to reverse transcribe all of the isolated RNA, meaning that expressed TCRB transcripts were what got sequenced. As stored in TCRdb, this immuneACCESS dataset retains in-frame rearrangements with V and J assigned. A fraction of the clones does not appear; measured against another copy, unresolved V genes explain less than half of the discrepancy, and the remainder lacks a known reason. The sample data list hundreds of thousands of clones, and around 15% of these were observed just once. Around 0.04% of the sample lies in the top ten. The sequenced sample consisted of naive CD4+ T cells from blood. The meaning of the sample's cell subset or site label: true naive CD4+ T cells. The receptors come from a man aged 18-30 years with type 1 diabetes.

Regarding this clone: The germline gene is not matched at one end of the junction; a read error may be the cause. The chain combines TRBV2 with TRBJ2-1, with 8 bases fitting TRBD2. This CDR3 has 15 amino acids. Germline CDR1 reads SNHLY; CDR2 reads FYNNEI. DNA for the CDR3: TGTGCCAGCGGTGAAAGGGCTAGCGGGTACAATGAGCAGTTCTTC. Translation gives CASGERASGYNEQFF.

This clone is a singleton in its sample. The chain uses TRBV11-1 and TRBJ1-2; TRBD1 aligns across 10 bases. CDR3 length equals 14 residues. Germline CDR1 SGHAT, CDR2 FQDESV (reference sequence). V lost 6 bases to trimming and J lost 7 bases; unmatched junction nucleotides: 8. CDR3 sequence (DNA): TGTGCCAGCAGACCGGGACAGGGGACCTCTGGCTACACCTTC. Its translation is CASRPGQGTSGYTF.

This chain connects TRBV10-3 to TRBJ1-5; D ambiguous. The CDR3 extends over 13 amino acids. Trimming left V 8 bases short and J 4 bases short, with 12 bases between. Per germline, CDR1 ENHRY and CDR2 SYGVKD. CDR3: CAIAAVENQPQHF. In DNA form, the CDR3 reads TGTGCCATCGCGGCAGTGGAAAATCAGCCCCAGCATTTT.

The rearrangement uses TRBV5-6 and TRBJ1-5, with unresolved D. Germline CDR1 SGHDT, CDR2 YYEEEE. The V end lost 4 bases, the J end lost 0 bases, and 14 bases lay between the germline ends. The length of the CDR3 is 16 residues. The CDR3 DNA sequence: TGTGCCAGCAGCGAAGTCGGAAGGGATAGCAATCAGCCCCAGCATTTT. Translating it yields CASSEVGRDSNQPQHF.

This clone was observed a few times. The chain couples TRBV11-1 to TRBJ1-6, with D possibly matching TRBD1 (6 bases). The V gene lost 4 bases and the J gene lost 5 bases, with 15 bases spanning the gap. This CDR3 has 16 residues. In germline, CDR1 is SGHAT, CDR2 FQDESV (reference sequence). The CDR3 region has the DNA TGTGCCAGCAGCTCACAGGGACGAATGAATAATTCACCCCTCCACTTT. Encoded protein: CASSSQGRMNNSPLHF. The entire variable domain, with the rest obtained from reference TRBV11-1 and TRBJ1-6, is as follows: EAEVAQSPRYKITEKSQAVAFWCDPISGHATLYWYRQILGQGPELLVQFQDESVVDDSQLPKDRFSAERLKGVDSTLKIQPAELGDSAMYLCASSSQGRMNNSPLHFGNGTRLTVT.

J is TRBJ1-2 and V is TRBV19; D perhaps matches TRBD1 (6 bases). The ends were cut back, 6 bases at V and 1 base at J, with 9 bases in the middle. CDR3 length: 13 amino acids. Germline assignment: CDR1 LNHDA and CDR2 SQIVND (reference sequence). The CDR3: CASRQGRNYGYTF. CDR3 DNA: TGTGCCAGTAGACAGGGCCGTAACTATGGCTACACCTTC.

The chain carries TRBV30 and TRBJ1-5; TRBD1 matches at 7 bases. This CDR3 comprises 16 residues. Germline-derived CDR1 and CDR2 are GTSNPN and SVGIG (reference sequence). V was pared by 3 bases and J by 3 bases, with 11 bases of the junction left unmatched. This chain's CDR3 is CAWRSGGTPFNQPQHF. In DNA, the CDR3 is TGTGCCTGGAGGTCAGGGGGGACACCCTTCAATCAGCCCCAGCATTTT.

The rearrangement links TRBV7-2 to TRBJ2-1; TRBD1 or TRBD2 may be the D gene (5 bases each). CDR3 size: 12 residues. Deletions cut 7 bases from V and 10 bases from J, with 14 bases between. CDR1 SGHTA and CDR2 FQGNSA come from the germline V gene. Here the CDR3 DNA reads TGTGCCAGCATTCCCCGGGGCGGGGAGCAGTTCTTC. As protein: CASIPRGGEQFF.

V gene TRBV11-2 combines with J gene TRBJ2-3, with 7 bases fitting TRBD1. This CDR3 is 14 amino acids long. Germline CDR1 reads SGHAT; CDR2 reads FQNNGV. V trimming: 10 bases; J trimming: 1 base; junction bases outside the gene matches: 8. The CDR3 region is CATGMGQRTDTQYF. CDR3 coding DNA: TGTGCCACCGGGATGGGACAGCGCACAGATACGCAGTATTTT.

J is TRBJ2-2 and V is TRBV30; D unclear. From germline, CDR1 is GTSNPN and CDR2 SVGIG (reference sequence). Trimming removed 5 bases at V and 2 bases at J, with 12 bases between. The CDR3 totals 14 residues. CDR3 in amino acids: CAWLAQSNTGELFF. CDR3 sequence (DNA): TGTGCCTGGTTGGCCCAATCAAACACCGGGGAGCTGTTTTTT. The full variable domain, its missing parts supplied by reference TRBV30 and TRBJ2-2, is SQTIHQWPATLVQPVGSPLSLECTVEGTSNPNLYWYRQAAGRGLQLLFYSVGIGQISSEVPQNLSASRPQDRQFILSSKKLLLSDSGFYLCAWLAQSNTGELFFGEGSRLTVL.

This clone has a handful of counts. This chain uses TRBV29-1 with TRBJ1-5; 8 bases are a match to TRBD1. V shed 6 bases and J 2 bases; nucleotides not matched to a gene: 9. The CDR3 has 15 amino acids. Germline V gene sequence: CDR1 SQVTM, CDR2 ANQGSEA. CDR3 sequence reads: CSVLDRALGNQPQHF. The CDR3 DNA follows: TGCAGCGTGCTGGACAGGGCCCTAGGCAATCAGCCCCAGCATTTT.

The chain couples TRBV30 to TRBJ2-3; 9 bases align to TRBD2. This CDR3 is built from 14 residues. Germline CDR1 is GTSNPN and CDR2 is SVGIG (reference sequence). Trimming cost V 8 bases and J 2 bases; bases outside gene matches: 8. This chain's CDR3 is CATRAGGLTDTQYF. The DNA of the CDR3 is TGTGCCACTCGTGCGGGGGGGCTCACAGATACGCAGTATTTT.

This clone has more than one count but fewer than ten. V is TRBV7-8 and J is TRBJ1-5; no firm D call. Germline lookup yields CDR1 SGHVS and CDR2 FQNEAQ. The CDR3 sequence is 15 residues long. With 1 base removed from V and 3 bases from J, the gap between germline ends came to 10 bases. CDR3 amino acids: CASSLGQVVNQPQHF. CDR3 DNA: TGTGCCAGCAGCTTAGGGCAGGTAGTCAATCAGCCCCAGCATTTT.

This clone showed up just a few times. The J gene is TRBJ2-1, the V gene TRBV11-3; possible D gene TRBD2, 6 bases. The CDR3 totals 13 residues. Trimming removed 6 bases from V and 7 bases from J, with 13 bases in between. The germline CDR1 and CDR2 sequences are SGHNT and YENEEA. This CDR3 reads CASRSRGSNEQFF. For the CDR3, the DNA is TGTGCCAGCAGATCCCGGGGGTCGAATGAGCAGTTCTTC.

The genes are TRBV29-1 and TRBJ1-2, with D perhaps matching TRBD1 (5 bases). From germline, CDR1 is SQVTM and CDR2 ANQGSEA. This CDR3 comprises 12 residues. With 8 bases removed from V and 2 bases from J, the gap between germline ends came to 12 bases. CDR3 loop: CSYTDKNYGYTF. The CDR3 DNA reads TGCAGCTACACGGACAAAAACTATGGCTACACCTTC.